This T cell receptor beta chain was retrieved from a study of Tregs in tolerant kidney transplant recipients. Points from the study as a whole: In tolerant patients, donor-specific Tregs outgrew total Tregs, suggesting antigen-driven expansion. For some patients, primers changed over time, blocking nucleotide-level comparison.

Unstimulated Tregs (CD4+CD25+CD127-) and CD4+CD25- non-Tregs were sorted from PBMCs. This table comes from immunoSEQ multiplex PCR, and its TCRdb copy is limited to in-frame clones, with some not included. Of some 66,000 clones in the sample, 92% were seen once. As to this clone: What it recognizes is unknown.

This clonotype originated in a human donor who received a combined kidney and bone marrow transplant. Sample: CD8+ T cells from blood, taken before the transplant.

CDR3 region: CASSVGRGYNSPLHF. The CDR3 DNA follows: TGTGCCAGCAGCGTAGGCAGGGGGTACAATTCACCCCTCCACTTT. This sequence joins TRBV9 and TRBJ1-6; 7 bases map to TRBD1. The V gene's germline CDR1 is SGDLS and CDR2 YYNGEE. V trimming: 0 bases; J trimming: 7 bases; junction bases outside the gene matches: 4. The CDR3 is 15 amino acids. The full variable domain, its missing parts supplied by reference TRBV9 and TRBJ1-6, is DSGVTQTPKHLITATGQRVTLRCSPRSGDLSVYWYQQSLDQGLQFLIQYYNGEERAKGNILERFSAQQFPDLHSELNLSSLELGDSALYFCASSVGRGYNSPLHFGNGTRLTVT.